One sample yielded the 21 T cell receptor beta chains listed below, sequenced in a study of blood T cell repertoires in COVID-19. Sequencing used immunoSEQ multiplex PCR; TCRdb keeps in-frame clones, though not all of them. The table has around 250,000 clones, more than 70% seen once; the top ten hold roughly 6.2%. Material: peripheral blood. The origin of the receptors is a woman older than 75 with COVID-19, enrolled during active disease.

The chain employs TRBV6-5 and TRBJ2-3; tentative D call: TRBD1 (6 bases). Between the trimmed V and J ends, which lost 7 bases and 3 bases, there was a span of 14 bases. Germline values: CDR1 MNHEY, CDR2 SVGAGI. The length of the CDR3 is 14 residues. CDR3 sequence: CASKTGGRTDTQYF. In nucleotides, the CDR3 is TGTGCCAGCAAGACAGGTGGGCGTACAGATACGCAGTATTTT.

The J gene is TRBJ1-1, the V gene TRBV19; 9 nucleotides agree with TRBD1. CDR1 and CDR2 from the germline V gene are LNHDA and SQIVND (reference sequence). This CDR3 region has 14 residues. V shed 6 bases, J shed 7 bases, and the junction held 9 bases outside the gene matches. In DNA form, the CDR3 reads TGTGCCAGTAGGATCGGACAGGGGCCCGGTGAAGCTTTCTTT. It codes for CASRIGQGPGEAFF.

The rearrangement joins TRBV6-6 to TRBJ2-3; 11 bases are shared with TRBD2. Germline CDR1 is MNHNY and CDR2 is SVGAGI (reference sequence). The CDR3 length is 17 residues. V gave up 6 bases and J gave up 0 bases; unmatched junction bases: 8. Here the CDR3 DNA reads TGTGCCAGCAGCCGACTAGGACTAGCGGGTAGCACAGATACGCAGTATTTT. Residues: CASSRLGLAGSTDTQYF.

The CDR3 DNA is TGTGCCAGCAGCTTGACAGGGGGAGTCTACGAGCAGTACTTC. This translates into CASSLTGGVYEQYF. This chain connects TRBV7-2 to TRBJ2-7, with 9 bases matching TRBD1. CDR3 length equals 14 residues. V was pared by 3 bases and J by 3 bases, with 3 bases of the junction left unmatched. Per germline, CDR1 SGHTA and CDR2 FQGNSA.

The rearrangement uses TRBV7-8 and TRBJ2-6; D is perhaps TRBD1 (6 bases). Trimming shortened V by 0 bases and J by 0 bases, and 18 bases separated the two germline ends. Germline CDR1 SGHVS, CDR2 FQNEAQ. CDR3 size: 20 residues. Here the CDR3 reads CASSLATLGHLSSGANVLTF. The CDR3 DNA reads as TGTGCCAGCAGCTTAGCTACTTTGGGACACCTGAGCTCTGGGGCCAACGTCCTGACTTTC. Drawing the rest from reference TRBV7-8 and TRBJ2-6, the complete variable domain is GAGVSQSPRYKVAKRGQDVALRCDPISGHVSLFWYQQALGQGPEFLTYFQNEAQLDKSGLPSDRFFAERPEGSVSTLKIQRTQQEDSAVYLCASSLATLGHLSSGANVLTFGAGSRLTVL.

The CDR3 region is CASSQPSGGGTDTQYF. The CDR3 bases are TGTGCCAGCAGTCAACCGAGCGGGGGTGGCACAGATACGCAGTATTTT. The rearrangement uses TRBV7-2 and TRBJ2-3, with 8 bases fitting TRBD2. With V trimmed by 6 bases and J by 1 base, 9 bases remained unmatched. In germline, CDR1 is SGHTA, CDR2 FQGNSA. The CDR3 covers 16 residues.

The V gene is TRBV3-1 (or the pseudogene TRBV3-2), the J gene TRBJ1-5, with D perhaps TRBD1 (5 bases). CDR1 and CDR2 (germline): LGHDT, YNNKEL (reference sequence). V was shortened by 8 bases and J by 5 bases, with 16 bases between the two germline ends. The CDR3 sequence is 14 residues long. In DNA, the CDR3 is TGTGCCAGCGGGTACAGGTCAAGGGATCAGCCCCAGCATTTT. Its protein product is CASGYRSRDQPQHF.

The chain uses TRBV2 and TRBJ1-1; 9 bases line up with TRBD1. Germline trimming cut 6 bases from V and 10 bases from J; bases unmatched to any gene: 3. In germline, CDR1 is SNHLY, CDR2 FYNNEI. CDR3 length: 11 residues. The CDR3 region has the DNA TGTGCCAGCAGACAGGGGGCGGGAGCTTTCTTT. As protein: CASRQGAGAFF.

CDR3: CASSLGSYTDTQYF. The CDR3 DNA is TGTGCCAGCAGCTTAGGCAGTTACACAGATACGCAGTATTTT. The chain joins TRBV13 to TRBJ2-3; D is ambiguous. Germline assignment: CDR1 PRHDT and CDR2 FYEKMQ (reference sequence). Between the trimmed V and J ends, which lost 0 bases and 2 bases, there was a span of 6 bases. The CDR3 is 14 residues long.

Note on this clone: Other nucleotide sequences from this sample produce the same CDR3. The chain joins TRBV7-2 to TRBJ2-7, with 7 bases identical to TRBD1. CDR1 is SGHTA, CDR2 FQGNSA, per germline. J lost 4 bases, V lost 5 bases, and 5 bases had no gene match. The length of the CDR3 is 13 residues. The CDR3 DNA is TGTGCCAGCAGCAGGGGACAGATTTACGAGCAGTACTTC. Amino acids: CASSRGQIYEQYF.

The chain uses TRBV15 and TRBJ2-6; D is possibly TRBD1 (5 bases). Germline CDR1 reads LNHNV; CDR2 reads YYDKDF (reference sequence). The V gene lost 0 bases and the J gene lost 0 bases, with 12 bases spanning the gap. This CDR3 spans 18 amino acids. CDR3 sequence: CATSRDSGFLSGANVLTF. Written as DNA, the CDR3 is TGTGCCACCAGCAGAGATTCAGGGTTCCTCTCTGGGGCCAACGTCCTGACTTTC.

This chain links TRBV9 with TRBJ2-5, with TRBD2 matching over 7 bases. Germline lookup yields CDR1 SGDLS and CDR2 YYNGEE. CDR3 size: 13 residues. The ends lost 4 bases at V and 7 bases at J; junction bases unmatched: 7. The CDR3 region has the DNA TGTGCCAGCAGCCCCCGACTAGCAGCGACCCAGTACTTC. Encoded protein: CASSPRLAATQYF.

This clone was detected once. The conserved phenylalanine or tryptophan normally closing the CDR3 is absent here, so this likely arose from a read error. It is unclear where the CDR3 begins or ends on the DNA, so no DNA is shown, and the CDR3 is as TCRdb lists it. This chain's CDR3 is CASSDPGRPGL. J is TRBJ1-1 and V is TRBV6-1; the table's D gene call, TRBD1, was not cross checked with the DNA. The CDR3 length is 11 residues, termini included. CDR1 is MNHNS and CDR2 is SASEGT in the germline V gene.

The chain is built from TRBV2 and TRBJ2-3; weak D call: TRBD2 (6 bases). The V gene's germline CDR1 is SNHLY and CDR2 FYNNEI. The CDR3 runs 16 residues. Trimming cost V 3 bases and J 0 bases, with 13 bases left between them. CDR3 DNA: TGTGCCAGCAGTGATCTTGGGCGGGGCAGCACAGATACGCAGTATTTT. Its translation: CASSDLGRGSTDTQYF.

This CDR3 reads CAISDKLRANVLTF. CDR3 nucleotides: TGTGCCATCAGTGATAAGCTCAGGGCCAACGTCCTGACTTTC. The chain recombines TRBV10-3 with TRBJ2-6; no definite D call. The V end was cut by 3 bases, the J end by 5 bases, with 8 bases between. From germline, CDR1 is ENHRY and CDR2 SYGVKD. The CDR3 consists of 14 residues.

This clone was detected only a few times. This chain connects TRBV19 to TRBJ1-1; maybe TRBD1 (6 bases). Germline CDR1 LNHDA, CDR2 SQIVND (reference sequence). The CDR3 is made up of 14 amino acids. The V end lost 4 bases, the J end lost 1 base, and 10 bases lay between the germline ends. CDR3 in amino acids: CASSTGTPNTEAFF. CDR3 DNA: TGTGCCAGTAGTACAGGGACACCGAACACTGAAGCTTTCTTT.

The rearrangement links TRBV18 to TRBJ1-2; D might be TRBD1 (6 bases). Trimming stripped 2 bases from V and 2 bases from J, with 12 bases between. CDR1 KGHSH and CDR2 LQKENI come from the germline V gene. The CDR3 extends over 15 amino acids. The CDR3 loop reads CASSPGAGVNYGYTF. The CDR3 DNA is TGTGCCAGCTCACCAGGGGCAGGGGTAAACTATGGCTACACCTTC. Drawing the rest from reference TRBV18 and TRBJ1-2, the complete variable domain is NAGVMQNPRHLVRRRGQEARLRCSPMKGHSHVYWYRQLPEEGLKFMVYLQKENIIDESGMPKERFSAEFPKEGPSILRIQQVVRGDSAAYFCASSPGAGVNYGYTFGSGTRLTVV.

The V call is TRBV27, the J call TRBJ1-6; perhaps TRBD1 as D (6 bases). The germline V gene encodes CDR1 MNHEY and CDR2 SMNVEV (reference sequence). Trimming stripped 5 bases from V and 0 bases from J, with 17 bases between. The CDR3 runs 18 residues. The CDR3 loop reads CASSPKPQGFSYNSPLHF. In nucleotides, the CDR3 is TGTGCCAGCAGTCCAAAACCACAGGGCTTCTCCTATAATTCACCCCTCCACTTT.

The rearrangement joins TRBV7-2 to TRBJ1-5; 7 bases are a match to TRBD1. J lost 6 bases, V lost 1 base, and 6 bases had no gene match. Germline V lookup: CDR1 SGHTA, CDR2 FQGNSA. There are 15 residues in the CDR3. As DNA, the CDR3 is TGTGCCAGCAGCTTAGTAGAGGGGGCTGTTCAGCCCCAGCATTTT. Translation: CASSLVEGAVQPQHF.

The chain has TRBV12-3 or TRBV12-4 and TRBJ1-2; TRBD1 aligns across 7 bases. After removal of 3 bases from V and 7 bases from J, the junction contained 5 bases not matched to a gene. This CDR3 is built from 13 residues. CDR3 nucleotide sequence: TGTGCCAGCAGTTTCGAGCAGGGGGTTGGCTACACCTTC. Amino acids: CASSFEQGVGYTF.

This chain connects TRBV5-1 to TRBJ2-2; D uncertain. The CDR3 has 14 residues. Trimming removed 4 bases from V and 6 bases from J, with 13 bases in between. The germline CDR1 and CDR2 sequences are SGHRS and YFSETQ. The CDR3 loop is CASSPPGGPGELFF. CDR3 in DNA: TGCGCCAGCAGCCCCCCCGGCGGCCCCGGGGAGCTGTTTTTT.